This T cell receptor beta chain was identified in a study of OX40 agonist ivuxolimab in advanced cancers. Whole-study context: Ivuxolimab, which is an agonistic anti-OX40 (CD134) antibody, was administered to the patients.

Note on this clone: Its specificity is not known.

The CDR3 sequence is 15 residues long. Germline V CDR1 and CDR2: SGHNT, YYREEE (reference sequence). The trim removed 4 bases at V and 2 bases at J, leaving 3 bases unmatched. Study-wide results and caveats: Relative to CD4+, CD8+ T cells held more expanded clones on average. Within 6 weeks, CD4+ and CD8+ blood T cells expanded clonally at 0.1 to 3.0 mg/kg.

Profiled with immunoSEQ multiplex PCR; TCRdb holds only in-frame clones, not every one. The repertoire holds 80,000 or so clones, roughly nine tenths seen once, with roughly 7.3% in the top ten. The specimen comprised CD4+ or CD8+ T cells sorted from blood, sampled in a trial of the OX40 agonist ivuxolimab. The rearrangement uses TRBV5-4 and TRBJ2-1, with 10 nucleotides matching TRBD1. The receptor comes from an adult with an advanced solid tumor such as melanoma, head and neck, liver or kidney cancer. The CDR3 loop reads CASSRTGGTYNEQFF. The CDR3 DNA reads as TGTGCCAGCAGCCGGACAGGGGGAACCTACAATGAGCAGTTCTTC.